This TCR beta chain derives from a study of T cells in Graves' hyperthyroidism and ophthalmopathy. Germline-derived CDR1 and CDR2 are DFQATT and SNEGSKA (reference sequence). The germline V and J ends were trimmed by 6 bases and 0 bases, with 11 bases remaining between them. The CDR3 contains 13 residues. Researchers amplified the TCR beta CDR3 regions from RNA transcripts. When the TCR CDR3 underwent first-round RT-PCR, the HTBI primer set was used. TCRdb reprocessed the multiplex PCR reads via MiXCR and lists one record per CDR3 protein. Among a few hundred thousand distinct CDR3 sequences listed, approximately 14% were seen once. This clonotype has just a few counts. Its antigen is currently unknown. General study points: By a 13 V-J model, ophthalmopathy was set apart from stable hyperthyroidism.

The rearrangement joins TRBV20-1 to TRBJ2-5, with D unresolved. The clonotype comes from a woman in her twenties or thirties with Graves' hyperthyroidism. Sequences were obtained from blood. CDR3 loop: CSAQTGYQETQYF. As DNA, the CDR3 is TGCAGTGCCCAGACGGGCTACCAAGAGACCCAGTACTTC.